Included here is one T cell receptor beta chain sequence, with context. Trimming took 5 bases from V and 5 from J, leaving 18 bases between them. CDR3 size: 15 residues. The data derive from a study of blood T cells in healthy people across ages. Those donating, healthy Caucasian individuals from Russia, were aged roughly 6 to 95. Sample-barcoded 5' priming and a J-beta primer mix drove a second PCR of roughly 6 to 12 cycles. TCRdb passed the 5' RACE reads through MiXCR, listing each CDR3 protein once. This sample yields about 640,000 distinct CDR3 sequences, of which roughly 53% are seen a single time; 30% to 45% belongs to the top ten.

This TCR derives from a man between 60 and 75 years old in good health. The chain combines TRBV12-3 or TRBV12-4 with TRBJ1-1; TRBD1 is a possible D gene (6 bases). The specimen sequenced was blood. CDR3 residues: CASSPPNRGRTEAFF. CDR3 in DNA: TGTGCCAGCAGTCCCCCTAACCGGGGGCGGACTGAAGCTTTCTTT.